These 9 T cell receptor beta chains were all obtained from the same sample, sequenced in a study of blood T cell repertoires in COVID-19. The method was immunoSEQ multiplex PCR; TCRdb's version includes in-frame clones alone and lacks a portion of them. The sample lists about 140,000 clones, roughly three quarters occurring once. The sample consisted of peripheral blood. These receptors originate from an older woman with acute or convalescent COVID-19.

The V call is TRBV6-6, the J call TRBJ2-3; 16 nucleotides agree with TRBD2. The germline CDR1 and CDR2 sequences are MNHNY and SVGAGI (reference sequence). After removal of 5 bases from V and 7 bases from J, the junction contained 18 bases not matched to a gene. The CDR3 totals 20 residues. The CDR3 DNA reads as TGTGCCAGCAGTCACGCCGGGACTAGCGGGAGGGCCTCAAACGCCAATACGCAGTATTTT. It specifies CASSHAGTSGRASNANTQYF.

This chain connects TRBV24-1 to TRBJ2-1; 10 bases are a match to TRBD2. The CDR3 sequence is 16 residues long. J lost 6 bases, V lost 5 bases, and 9 bases had no gene match. From germline, CDR1 is KGHDR and CDR2 SFDVKD. As DNA, the CDR3 is TGTGCCACCAGTGGGGGCCCTAGCGGGAGTCTCAATGAGCAGTTCTTC. Its translation is CATSGGPSGSLNEQFF.

The chain employs TRBV6-1 and TRBJ1-3; no clear D gene. From germline, CDR1 is MNHNS and CDR2 SASEGT. The CDR3 has 15 amino acids. Between the trimmed V and J ends, which lost 2 bases and 2 bases, there was a span of 10 bases. The CDR3: CASSERRAAGNTIYF. Here the CDR3 DNA reads TGTGCCAGCAGTGAAAGGCGGGCAGCTGGAAACACCATATATTTT.

The J gene is TRBJ2-3, the V gene TRBV15; 9 bases map to TRBD1. CDR3 length: 17 amino acids. In germline, CDR1 is LNHNV, CDR2 YYDKDF (reference sequence). J lost 5 bases, V lost 4 bases, and 13 bases had no gene match. The CDR3 is CATSIRLGQGGEDTQYF. Written as DNA, the CDR3 is TGTGCCACCAGCATCCGTTTGGGACAGGGAGGTGAAGATACGCAGTATTTT.

The J gene is TRBJ2-2, the V gene TRBV4-1, with TRBD2 matching over 12 bases. The ends lost 4 bases at V and 6 bases at J; junction bases unmatched: 9. The CDR3 is 17 residues long. Germline lookup yields CDR1 MGHRA and CDR2 YSYEKL. In DNA form, the CDR3 reads TGCGCCAGCAGCCGCGCTAGCGGGAGGGCCGGGGCCGGGGAGCTGTTTTTT. It encodes CASSRASGRAGAGELFF.

The chain joins TRBV7-8 to TRBJ2-5, with 8 bases lining up with TRBD2. Germline V lookup: CDR1 SGHVS, CDR2 FQNEAQ. This CDR3 spans 16 amino acids. The V segment lost 5 bases and the J segment 2 bases; nucleotides outside the gene matches: 10. The CDR3 region is CASSPPRLALQETQYF. The CDR3 DNA sequence: TGTGCCAGCAGCCCTCCGAGACTAGCGCTTCAAGAGACCCAGTACTTC.

The chain recombines TRBV27 with TRBJ1-1; 7 positions agree with TRBD1. The CDR3 spans 12 residues. Losses at the gene ends were 5 bases for V and 6 bases for J; bases not matched to a gene: 3. Germline loops: CDR1 MNHEY, CDR2 SMNVEV (reference sequence). The CDR3 coding sequence is TGTGCCAGCAGTGATGGACAGGCTGAAGCTTTCTTT. Its translation is CASSDGQAEAFF.

The J gene is TRBJ1-3, the V gene TRBV28; tentatively, D is TRBD1 (5 bases). The CDR3 is 11 amino acids. Germline V gene data show CDR1 as MDHEN and CDR2 as SYDVKM. V was shortened by 7 bases and J by 7 bases, with 8 bases between the two germline ends. CDR3 nucleotide sequence: TGTGCCAGCATGGGACTCAACACCATATATTTT. Its protein product is CASMGLNTIYF. Combining the CDR3 with reference TRBV28 and TRBJ1-3 gives the whole variable domain DVKVTQSSRYLVKRTGEKVFLECVQDMDHENMFWYRQDPGLGLRLIYFSYDVKMKEKGDIPEGYSVSREKKERFSLILESASTNQTSMYLCASMGLNTIYFGEGSWLTVV.

The rearrangement links TRBV6-5 to TRBJ2-3; 9 bases match TRBD1. The CDR3 is 15 residues long. V lost 5 bases to trimming and J lost 4 bases; unmatched junction nucleotides: 7. Germline CDR1 and CDR2: MNHEY and SVGAGI. This CDR3 reads CASSKQGAMADTQYF. CDR3 coding DNA: TGTGCCAGCAGTAAACAGGGGGCGATGGCAGATACGCAGTATTTT.